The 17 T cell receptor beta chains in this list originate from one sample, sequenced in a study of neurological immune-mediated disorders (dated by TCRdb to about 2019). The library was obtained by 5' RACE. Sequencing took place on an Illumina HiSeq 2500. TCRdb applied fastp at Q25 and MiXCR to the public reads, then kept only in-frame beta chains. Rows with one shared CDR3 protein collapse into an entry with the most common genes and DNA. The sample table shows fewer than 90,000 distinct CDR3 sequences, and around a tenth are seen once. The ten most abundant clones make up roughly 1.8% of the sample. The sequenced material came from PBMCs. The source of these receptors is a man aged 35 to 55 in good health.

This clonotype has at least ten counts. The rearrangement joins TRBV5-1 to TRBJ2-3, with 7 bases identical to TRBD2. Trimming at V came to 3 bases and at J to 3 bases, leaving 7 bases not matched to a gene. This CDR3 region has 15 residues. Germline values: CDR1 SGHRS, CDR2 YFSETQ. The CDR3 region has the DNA TGCGCCAGCAGCTATGGAGGGACTACGACAGATACGCAGTATTTT. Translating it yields CASSYGGTTTDTQYF. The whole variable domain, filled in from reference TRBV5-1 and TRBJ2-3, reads KAGVTQTPRYLIKTRGQQVTLSCSPISGHRSVSWYQQTPGQGLQFLFEYFSETQRNKGNFPGRFSGRQFSNSRSEMNVSTLELGDSALYLCASSYGGTTTDTQYFGPGTRLTVL.

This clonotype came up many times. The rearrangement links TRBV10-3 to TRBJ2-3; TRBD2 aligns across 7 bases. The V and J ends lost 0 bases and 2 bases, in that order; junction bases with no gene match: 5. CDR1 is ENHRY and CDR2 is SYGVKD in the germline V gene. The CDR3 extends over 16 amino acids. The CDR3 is CAISESKGGNTDTQYF. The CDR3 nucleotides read TGTGCCATCAGTGAGTCCAAGGGAGGGAACACAGATACGCAGTATTTT.

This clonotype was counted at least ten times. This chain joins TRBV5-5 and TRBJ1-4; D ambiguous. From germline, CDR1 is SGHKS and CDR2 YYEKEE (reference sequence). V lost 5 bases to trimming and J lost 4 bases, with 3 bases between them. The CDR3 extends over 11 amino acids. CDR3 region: CASSNNEKLFF. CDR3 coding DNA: TGTGCCAGCAGTAATAATGAAAAACTGTTTTTT.

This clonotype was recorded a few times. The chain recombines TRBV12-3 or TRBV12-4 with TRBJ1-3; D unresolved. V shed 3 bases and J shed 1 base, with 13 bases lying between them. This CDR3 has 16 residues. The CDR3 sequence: CASSFNGLISGNTIYF. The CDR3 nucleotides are TGTGCCAGCAGTTTTAACGGACTGATATCTGGAAACACCATATATTTT.

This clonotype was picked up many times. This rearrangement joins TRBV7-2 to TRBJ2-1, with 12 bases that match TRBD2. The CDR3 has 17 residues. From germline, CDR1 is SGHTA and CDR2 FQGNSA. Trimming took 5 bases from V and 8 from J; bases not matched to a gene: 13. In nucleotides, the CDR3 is TGTGCCAGCAGCCCGCAGGCCGGGACTAGCGGGTCATATGAGCAGTTCTTC. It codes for CASSPQAGTSGSYEQFF. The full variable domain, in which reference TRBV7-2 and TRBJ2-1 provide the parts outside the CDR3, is GAGVSQSPSNKVTEKGKDVELRCDPISGHTALYWYRQSLGQGLEFLIYFQGNSAPDKSGLPSDRFSAERTGGSVSTLTIQRTQQEDSAVYLCASSPQAGTSGSYEQFFGPGTRLTVL.

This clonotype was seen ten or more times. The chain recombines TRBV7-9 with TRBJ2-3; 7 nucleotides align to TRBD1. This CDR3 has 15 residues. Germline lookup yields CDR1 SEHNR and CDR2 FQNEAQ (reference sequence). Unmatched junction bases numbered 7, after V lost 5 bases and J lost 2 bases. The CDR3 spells CASSPRDSLTDTQYF. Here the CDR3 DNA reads TGTGCCAGCAGCCCCCGGGACAGCCTCACAGATACGCAGTATTTT.

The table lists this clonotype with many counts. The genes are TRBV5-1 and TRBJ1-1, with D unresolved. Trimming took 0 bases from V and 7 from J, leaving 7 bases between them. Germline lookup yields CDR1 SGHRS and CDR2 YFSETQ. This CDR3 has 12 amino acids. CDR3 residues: CASSLDSREAFF. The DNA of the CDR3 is TGCGCCAGCAGCTTGGACAGCCGTGAAGCTTTCTTT.

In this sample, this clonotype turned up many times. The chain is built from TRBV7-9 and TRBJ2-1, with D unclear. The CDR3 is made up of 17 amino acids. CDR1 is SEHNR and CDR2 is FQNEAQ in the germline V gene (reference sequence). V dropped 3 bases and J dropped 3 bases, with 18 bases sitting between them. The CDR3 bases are TGTGCCAGCAGCTTTCCTAGAGTAGCCTATAACTACAATGAGCAGTTCTTC. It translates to CASSFPRVAYNYNEQFF.

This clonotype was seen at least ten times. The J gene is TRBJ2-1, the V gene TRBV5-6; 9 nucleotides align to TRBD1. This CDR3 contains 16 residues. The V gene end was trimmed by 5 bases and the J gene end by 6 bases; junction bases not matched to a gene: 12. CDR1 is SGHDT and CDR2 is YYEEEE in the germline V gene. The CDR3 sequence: CASSLARGTGLNEQFF. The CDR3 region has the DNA TGTGCCAGCAGTCTTGCGCGGGGGACAGGGCTCAATGAGCAGTTCTTC.

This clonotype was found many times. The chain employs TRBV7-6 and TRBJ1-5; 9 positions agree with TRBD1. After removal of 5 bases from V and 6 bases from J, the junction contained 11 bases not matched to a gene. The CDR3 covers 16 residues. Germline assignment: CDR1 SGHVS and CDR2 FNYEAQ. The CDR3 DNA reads TGTGCCAGCAGCATCGAACCGGGACAGGGTTCTCAGCCCCAGCATTTT. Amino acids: CASSIEPGQGSQPQHF.

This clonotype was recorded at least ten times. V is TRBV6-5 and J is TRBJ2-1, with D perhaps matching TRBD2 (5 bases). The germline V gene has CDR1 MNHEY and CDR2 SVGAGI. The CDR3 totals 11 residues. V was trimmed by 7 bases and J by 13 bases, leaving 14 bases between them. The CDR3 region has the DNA TGTGCCAGCAACCAGGACGGACTCCAGTTCTTC. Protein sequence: CASNQDGLQFF.

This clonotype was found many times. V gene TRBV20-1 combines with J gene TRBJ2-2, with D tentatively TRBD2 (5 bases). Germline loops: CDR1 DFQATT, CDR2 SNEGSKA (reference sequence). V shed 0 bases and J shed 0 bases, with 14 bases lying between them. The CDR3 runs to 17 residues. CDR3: CSARDFRRVSNTGELFF. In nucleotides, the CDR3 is TGCAGTGCTAGAGATTTTAGGCGGGTTTCGAACACCGGGGAGCTGTTTTTT.

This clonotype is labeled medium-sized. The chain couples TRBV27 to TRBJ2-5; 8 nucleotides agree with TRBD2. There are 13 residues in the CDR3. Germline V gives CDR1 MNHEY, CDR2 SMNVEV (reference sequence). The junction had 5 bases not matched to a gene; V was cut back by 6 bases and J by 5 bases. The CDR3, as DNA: TGTGCCAGCAGCCGGACTAGCTGGGAGACCCAGTACTTC. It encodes CASSRTSWETQYF.

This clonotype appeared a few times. Here the CDR3 DNA reads TGTGCCAGCACCCCTGGTACGGGAGATAATTCACCCCTCCACTTT. It translates to CASTPGTGDNSPLHF. The chain employs TRBV27 and TRBJ1-6; no definite D call. CDR1 MNHEY and CDR2 SMNVEV come from the germline V gene (reference sequence). Trimming took off 7 bases at V and 5 bases at J, with 15 bases between the two ends. This CDR3 has 15 residues.

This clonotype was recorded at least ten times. The CDR3 DNA is TGTGCCAGCAGCTTAAAGGGACTACCTAGCACAGATACGCAGTATTTT. It translates to CASSLKGLPSTDTQYF. The chain has TRBV7-8 and TRBJ2-3, with 7 bases aligning to TRBD2. With V trimmed by 2 bases and J by 0 bases, 5 bases remained unmatched. The V gene's germline CDR1 is SGHVS and CDR2 FQNEAQ. The CDR3 is 16 amino acids.

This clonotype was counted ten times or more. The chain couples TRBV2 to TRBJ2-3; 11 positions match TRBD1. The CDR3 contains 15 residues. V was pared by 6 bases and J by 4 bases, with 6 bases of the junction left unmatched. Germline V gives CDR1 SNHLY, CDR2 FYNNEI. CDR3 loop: CASRQQGQGADTQYF. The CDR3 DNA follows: TGTGCCAGCAGACAACAGGGACAGGGGGCAGATACGCAGTATTTT.

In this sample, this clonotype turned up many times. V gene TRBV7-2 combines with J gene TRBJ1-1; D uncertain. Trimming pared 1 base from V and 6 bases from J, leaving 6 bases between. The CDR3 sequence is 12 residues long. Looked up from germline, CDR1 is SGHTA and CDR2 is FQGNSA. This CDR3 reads CASSLDRPEAFF. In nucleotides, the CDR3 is TGTGCCAGCAGCTTAGACAGACCTGAAGCTTTCTTT.